The present TCR beta chain was sequenced within a study of T-cell memory formation after mild COVID-19. General study points: The study found balanced CD4/CD8 in clones contracting day 15 to 85 and a CD4+ lean in later expanders. The appearance of some responding clones in pre-infection memory suggested that cross-reactive memory joined.

As to this clonotype: The antigen is undetermined.

Germline V gene lookup returns CDR1 SGHKS and CDR2 YYEKEE (reference sequence). The CDR3 totals 16 residues. Losses at the gene ends were 4 bases for V and 0 bases for J; bases not matched to a gene: 6. TCRdb independently ran MiXCR on the 5' RACE reads; one entry per CDR3 protein. This table has about 310,000 distinct CDR3 sequences, roughly 15% appearing once. The clonotype comes from a man between 18 and 35 years old who had mild COVID-19 (a few samples of this study predate the infection). Cell type and time point are not known. The chain carries TRBV5-5 and TRBJ2-1; TRBD2 matches at 8 bases. The sample was PBMCs or a T cell subset sorted from them (not recorded which). This chain's CDR3 is CASSPRGESSYNEQFF. CDR3 in DNA: TGTGCCAGCAGCCCGCGGGGGGAGAGCTCCTACAATGAGCAGTTCTTC.